These 8 T cell receptor beta chains came from one sample sequenced in a study of blood T cell repertoires in COVID-19. Clones were sequenced by immunoSEQ multiplex PCR, and TCRdb holds only the in-frame ones, with some missing. The sample holds a few hundred thousand clones; over 75% are singletons and the top ten take roughly 8.6%. The sequencing sample was made of peripheral blood. These receptors came from a human donor in a cohort sampled during active COVID-19.

The gene calls are TRBV19 and TRBJ1-5, with 7 bases lining up with TRBD1. V lost 11 bases, J lost 1 base, and 17 bases stayed unmatched. This CDR3 has 17 amino acids. Germline V lookup: CDR1 LNHDA, CDR2 SQIVND (reference sequence). The CDR3 reads CASARDSRLKSNQPQHF. For the CDR3, the DNA is TGTGCCTCCGCCCGGGACAGCCGCCTCAAAAGCAATCAGCCCCAGCATTTT.

The genes are TRBV5-3 and TRBJ1-3; weak D call: TRBD1 (6 bases). TRBV5-3 is assigned to the ORF class and has an uncertain function. V lost 1 base and J 1 base, leaving 15 bases between the germline ends. The CDR3 contains 17 residues. CDR3: CARSLNRDKSSGNTIYF. The CDR3 DNA sequence: TGTGCCAGAAGCTTGAACCGGGACAAAAGTTCTGGAAACACCATATATTTT.

This CDR3 reads CSASSTSGTDTQYF. CDR3 sequence (DNA): TGCAGTGCTAGTTCGACTAGCGGCACAGATACGCAGTATTTT. This chain uses TRBV20-1 with TRBJ2-3; 8 bases are shared with TRBD2. Germline V gives CDR1 DFQATT, CDR2 SNEGSKA (reference sequence). The CDR3 consists of 14 residues. V lost 3 bases to trimming and J lost 1 base; unmatched junction nucleotides: 3.

The chain is built from TRBV5-8 and TRBJ1-1, with TRBD1 identical over 11 bases. There are 15 residues in the CDR3. The V gene end was trimmed by 1 base and the J gene end by 4 bases; junction bases not matched to a gene: 3. CDR1 and CDR2 (germline): SGHTS, YDEGEE. CDR3 in amino acids: CASSLWGTGGTEAFF. As DNA, the CDR3 is TGTGCCAGCAGCTTGTGGGGGACAGGGGGCACTGAAGCTTTCTTT.

The chain links TRBV7-8 to TRBJ2-5, with D maybe TRBD1 (5 bases). Trimming removed 5 bases from V and 7 bases from J, with 17 bases in between. Per the germline V gene, CDR1 is SGHVS and CDR2 is FQNEAQ. The CDR3 has 14 residues. The chain's CDR3 is CASSPDTLVGTQYF. DNA for the CDR3: TGTGCCAGCAGCCCGGACACCCTTGTGGGGACCCAGTACTTC.

This clone was seen a few times. This chain connects TRBV5-4 to TRBJ1-2; 7 positions match TRBD1. Germline CDR1 and CDR2: SGHNT and YYREEE (reference sequence). The CDR3 loop spans 12 amino acids. The trim removed 4 bases at V and 7 bases at J, leaving 4 bases unmatched. CDR3 in DNA: TGTGCCAGCAGCCAACAGGGGTCTGGCTACACCTTC. As protein: CASSQQGSGYTF.

The chain combines TRBV28 with TRBJ1-2; the match to TRBD1 covers 7 bases. CDR1 and CDR2 from the germline V gene are MDHEN and SYDVKM. The J segment lost 8 bases and the V segment lost 6 bases, leaving 9 bases of the junction unmatched. There are 13 residues in the CDR3. The CDR3 reads CASSPDRLRGYTF. Here the CDR3 DNA reads TGTGCCAGCAGCCCGGACAGGTTGCGAGGCTACACCTTC.

The rearrangement links TRBV7-8 to TRBJ2-3, with D maybe TRBD1 (6 bases). This CDR3 is built from 16 residues. The V gene's germline CDR1 is SGHVS and CDR2 FQNEAQ. Trimming pared 3 bases from V and 3 bases from J, leaving 16 bases between. The CDR3 reads CASSFNLWGRTDTQYF. The CDR3 DNA follows: TGTGCCAGCAGCTTTAATTTGTGGGGGCGGACAGATACGCAGTATTTT.